The 3 T cell receptor beta chains below were found in one sample sequenced in a study of beta chain features in type 1 diabetes. Antigens of these TCRs are unknown. Study observations and caveats: All four CD4+ subsets from Type 1 diabetes patients carried moderately but significantly shorter TCRB CDR3s.

Reverse transcription of all isolated RNA meant that expressed TCRB transcripts were sequenced. Sequencing was performed with immunoSEQ multiplex PCR; in TCRdb, only in-frame clones are kept and a portion is missing. The sample consists of around 70,000 clones, nearly 50% of them appearing once. The sequenced sample consisted of central memory CD4+ T cells from blood. The receptors here all came from a man under 40 with type 1 diabetes.

The V gene is TRBV6-5, the J gene TRBJ1-5; 7 positions agree with TRBD1. Germline V gene data show CDR1 as MNHEY and CDR2 as SVGAGI. This CDR3 has 15 residues. With V trimmed by 2 bases and J by 10 bases, 11 bases remained unmatched. CDR3 in amino acids: CASSYARDSPHPQHF. CDR3 sequence (DNA): TGTGCCAGCAGTTACGCCCGGGACAGCCCCCATCCCCAGCATTTT.

The chain employs TRBV5-4 and TRBJ2-5; 12 bases are shared with TRBD2. V lost 4 bases and J lost 5; bases outside the gene matches: 9. The germline CDR1 and CDR2 sequences are SGHNT and YYREEE (reference sequence). CDR3 size: 16 residues. This CDR3 is CASSDRLAGDLETQYF. CDR3 nucleotide sequence: TGTGCCAGCAGCGACCGACTAGCGGGGGACTTGGAGACCCAGTACTTC.

The V call is TRBV2, the J call TRBJ1-1, with 7 bases aligning to TRBD1. V trimming: 4 bases; J trimming: 3 bases; junction bases outside the gene matches: 8. This CDR3 is built from 15 residues. Germline CDR1 SNHLY, CDR2 FYNNEI. CDR3 coding DNA: TGTGCCAGCAGTGTACCAACAGGGGAGTACACTGAAGCTTTCTTT. Amino acids: CASSVPTGEYTEAFF. The full variable domain, in which reference TRBV2 and TRBJ1-1 provide the parts outside the CDR3, is EPEVTQTPSHQVTQMGQEVILRCVPISNHLYFYWYRQILGQKVEFLVSFYNNEISEKSEIFDDQFSVERPDGSNFTLKIRSTKLEDSAMYFCASSVPTGEYTEAFFGQGTRLTVV.